These 5 T cell receptor beta chains originate from one sample sequenced in a study of blood T cells in healthy people across ages. A second PCR, run for about 7 to 12 cycles, used a sample-barcoded 5' primer plus a J-beta primer mix. Using its own MiXCR run on the 5' RACE reads, TCRdb lists one record per CDR3 protein. The repertoire holds fewer than 950,000 distinct CDR3 sequences, roughly 50% seen once, with approximately 41% in the top ten. Sequencing was carried out using blood. The receptors were sampled from an elderly man in good health.

The gene calls are TRBV6-5 and TRBJ1-1; D ambiguous. CDR1 MNHEY and CDR2 SVGAGI come from the germline V gene. Trimming left V 4 bases short and J 6 bases short, with 12 bases between. The CDR3 covers 13 residues. The CDR3 nucleotides are TGTGCCAGCAGTTTCTCTGGTAGATCTGAAGCTTTCTTT. This sequence encodes CASSFSGRSEAFF.

The V call is TRBV11-2, the J call TRBJ2-1; 8 bases line up with TRBD2. The end of the DNA is better explained by TRBJ2-7, so the J call may be wrong. Looked up from germline, CDR1 is SGHAT and CDR2 is FQNNGV. There are 12 residues in the CDR3. DNA of the CDR3: TGTGCCAGCAGCCTCGGGGGGGTTGAGCAGTACTTC. It codes for CASSLGGVEQYF.

The CDR3 reads CAIVRNRGPAFF. The CDR3, as DNA: TGTGCCATCGTTCGAAACAGGGGACCAGCTTTCTTT. The chain employs TRBV12-3 or TRBV12-4 and TRBJ1-1, with TRBD1 matching 7 bases. This CDR3 spans 12 amino acids. V lost 10 bases and J lost 10; bases outside the gene matches: 12.

V and J are TRBV9 and TRBJ2-4; D is perhaps TRBD1 or TRBD2 (5 bases each). V was pared by 3 bases and J by 7 bases, with 8 bases between. This CDR3 is built from 12 residues. Germline V gene data show CDR1 as SGDLS and CDR2 as YYNGEE. CDR3 coding DNA: TGTGCCAGCAGCGGGGGGACGAACATTCAGTACTTC. Translation gives CASSGGTNIQYF. Combining the CDR3 with reference TRBV9 and TRBJ2-4 gives the whole variable domain DSGVTQTPKHLITATGQRVTLRCSPRSGDLSVYWYQQSLDQGLQFLIQYYNGEERAKGNILERFSAQQFPDLHSELNLSSLELGDSALYFCASSGGTNIQYFGAGTRLSVL.

This chain uses TRBV20-1 with TRBJ2-1, with D possibly being TRBD2 (6 bases). The CDR3 loop spans 13 amino acids. V dropped 5 bases and J dropped 3 bases, with 11 bases sitting between them. In germline, CDR1 is DFQATT, CDR2 SNEGSKA (reference sequence). CDR3 loop: CSAGGADYNEQFF. The CDR3 DNA is TGCAGTGCTGGCGGGGCAGACTACAATGAGCAGTTCTTC.